Described below is a single TCR beta chain sequence and its context. Its target is not known. The data are from a study of beta chain features in type 1 diabetes. Overall study findings and caveats: Among patients with Type 1 diabetes, TCRB CDR3s were moderately but significantly shorter in every one of the four CD4+ subsets. Amplification by PCR could prefer shorter templates, with the same effect in patients and controls. Insertions at VDJ junctions were less frequent in type 1 diabetes patients. These patients also deleted more nucleotides at the same junctions. cDNA sequencing could over-represent cells with high TCR expression.

Germline-derived CDR1 and CDR2 are GTSNPN and SVGIG (reference sequence). The CDR3 is 14 residues long. V was clipped by 5 bases and J by 4 bases; unmatched bases: 3. All of the isolated RNA was reverse transcribed, so expressed TCRB transcripts were sequenced. Using immunoSEQ multiplex PCR, the repertoire was profiled, and TCRdb retains in-frame clones only, with some absent. The data show under 300,000 clones, with roughly 17% seen just once and 0.065% to 0.095% held by the top ten. Sequenced material: naive CD4+ T cells from blood. The clonotype originates from a young man with type 1 diabetes. This chain uses TRBV30 with TRBJ1-5; 12 bases agree with TRBD1. CDR3 DNA sequence: TGTGCCTGGGGGACAGGGGGCGTAAATCAGCCCCAGCATTTT. Its translation: CAWGTGGVNQPQHF.